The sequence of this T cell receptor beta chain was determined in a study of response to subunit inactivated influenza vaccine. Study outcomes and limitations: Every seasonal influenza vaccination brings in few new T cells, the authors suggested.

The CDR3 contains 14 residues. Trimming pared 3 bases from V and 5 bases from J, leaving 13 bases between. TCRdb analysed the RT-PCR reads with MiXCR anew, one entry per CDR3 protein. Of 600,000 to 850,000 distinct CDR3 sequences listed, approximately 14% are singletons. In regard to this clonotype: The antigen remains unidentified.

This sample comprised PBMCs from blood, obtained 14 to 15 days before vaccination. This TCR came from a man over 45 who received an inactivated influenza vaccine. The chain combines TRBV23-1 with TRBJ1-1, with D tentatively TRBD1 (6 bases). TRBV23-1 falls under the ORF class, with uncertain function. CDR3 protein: CASSQPGGDTEAFF. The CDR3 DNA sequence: TGCGCCAGCAGTCAGCCGGGGGGCGATACTGAAGCTTTCTTT.